Shown below are 11 T cell receptor beta chains from a single sample sequenced in a study of control samples from healthy donors and cancer patients. TCRdb keeps only in-frame clones here, not all; method: immunoSEQ multiplex PCR. The repertoire includes about 110,000 clones, less than 95% of them detected once, and roughly 4.5% sits in the top ten. The sample taken for sequencing was blood. Receptors were obtained from a human donor in good health. The donor label of this sample is uncertain.

The genes are TRBV6-5 and TRBJ2-4; TRBD2 aligns across 10 bases. J was trimmed by 0 bases and V by 6 bases; bases with no gene match: 2. The CDR3 is 15 amino acids. Germline V gene sequence: CDR1 MNHEY, CDR2 SVGAGI. The CDR3 loop reads CASRGLAVAKNIQYF. CDR3 bases: TGTGCCAGCAGAGGACTAGCGGTAGCCAAAAACATTCAGTACTTC.

This sequence joins TRBV5-4 and TRBJ2-1; D gene unclear. This CDR3 is built from 13 residues. CDR1 is SGHNT, CDR2 YYREEE, per germline (reference sequence). Trimming took 4 bases from V and 7 from J, leaving 12 bases between them. CDR3 region: CASSGAQWNEQFF. The DNA of the CDR3 is TGTGCCAGCAGCGGTGCTCAATGGAATGAGCAGTTCTTC.

The CDR3 DNA reads TGTGCCACCACAAGGACTAGCGGGGCCTTAAACACCGGGGAGCTGTTTTTT. Protein: CATTRTSGALNTGELFF. The chain combines TRBV19 with TRBJ2-2; 12 bases fit TRBD2. Germline V gives CDR1 LNHDA, CDR2 SQIVND (reference sequence). V lost 10 bases and J lost 2; bases outside the gene matches: 11. The CDR3 sequence is 17 residues long. The whole variable domain, remainder taken from reference TRBV19 and TRBJ2-2, is DGGITQSPKYLFRKEGQNVTLSCEQNLNHDAMYWYRQDPGQGLRLIYYSQIVNDFQKGDIAEGYSVSREKKESFPLTVTSAQKNPTAFYLCATTRTSGALNTGELFFGEGSRLTVL.

The chain recombines TRBV5-1 with TRBJ2-3, with no clear D. Between the trimmed V and J ends, which lost 1 base and 6 bases, there was a span of 12 bases. The CDR3 runs to 14 residues. In germline, CDR1 is SGHRS, CDR2 YFSETQ. Written as DNA, the CDR3 is TGCGCCAGCAGCTTGTCAAACTATAGGGATACGCAGTATTTT. It is translated as CASSLSNYRDTQYF.

The rearrangement joins TRBV29-1 to TRBJ1-2; 12 nucleotides line up with TRBD1. Germline CDR1 reads SQVTM; CDR2 reads ANQGSEA. CDR3 length: 15 amino acids. Trimming at V came to 4 bases and at J to 6 bases, leaving 9 bases not matched to a gene. The CDR3 reads CSVAGQGATIDGYTF. CDR3 sequence (DNA): TGCAGCGTTGCGGGACAGGGGGCGACCATCGATGGCTACACCTTC.

V gene TRBV9 combines with J gene TRBJ1-2; 7 nucleotides line up with TRBD1. V dropped 1 base and J dropped 1; count of bases not matched to a gene: 4. Germline CDR1 and CDR2: SGDLS and YYNGEE. The CDR3 runs 15 residues. For the CDR3, the DNA is TGTGCCAGCAGCGTAACAGGGGACGTTAACTATGGCTACACCTTC. Amino acid sequence: CASSVTGDVNYGYTF.

This clone was seen a handful of times. The V call is TRBV25-1, the J call TRBJ1-3; 7 bases align to TRBD1. V shed 5 bases, J shed 0 bases, and the junction held 1 base outside the gene matches. The CDR3 is made up of 14 amino acids. CDR1 is MGHDK, CDR2 SYGVNS, per germline. CDR3 protein: CASSTGDSGNTIYF. Here the CDR3 DNA reads TGTGCCAGCAGTACAGGGGACTCTGGAAACACCATATATTTT.

The chain combines TRBV6-5 with TRBJ1-2, with a weak D call TRBD1 (5 bases). Germline V gene data show CDR1 as MNHEY and CDR2 as SVGAGI. The CDR3 extends over 14 amino acids. V was trimmed by 7 bases and J by 6 bases, leaving 18 bases between them. CDR3 in amino acids: CASKLASGRDGYTF. CDR3 DNA sequence: TGTGCCAGCAAGCTTGCGTCAGGCAGGGATGGCTACACCTTC.

The chain employs TRBV9 and TRBJ1-2; D not certain. The germline gives CDR1 SGDLS, CDR2 YYNGEE. The V end was cut by 4 bases, the J end by 4 bases, with 17 bases between. The CDR3 runs to 15 residues. CDR3 sequence reads: CASSPHEVGLYGYTF. The CDR3 DNA follows: TGTGCCAGCAGCCCCCACGAGGTTGGTCTCTATGGCTACACCTTC.

The gene calls are TRBV9 and TRBJ2-5, with D uncertain. This CDR3 spans 14 amino acids. The V and J ends lost 2 bases and 2 bases respectively, with 10 bases between them. CDR1 and CDR2 (germline): SGDLS, YYNGEE. For the CDR3, the DNA is TGTGCCAGCAGCGTCGACACCAGGCAAGAGACCCAGTACTTC. Its translation: CASSVDTRQETQYF.

The J gene is TRBJ1-3, the V gene TRBV9; D not resolved. Germline V gene sequence: CDR1 SGDLS, CDR2 YYNGEE. The CDR3 sequence is 10 residues long. The CDR3 DNA sequence: TGTTCGGGCACTGGAAACACCATATATTTT. Translating gives CSGTGNTIYF.